The entry below gives a single TCR beta chain sequence along with its context. Its antigen is as yet unknown. J lost 5 bases, V lost 3 bases, and 2 bases had no gene match. Germline V gene lookup returns CDR1 LNHNV and CDR2 YYDKDF (reference sequence). The CDR3 spans 13 residues. The data were obtained in a study of glioma-infiltrating T cells after dendritic cell vaccination. About the research overall: Patients had newly diagnosed or recurrent glioblastoma and received dendritic cell vaccines. Patients received three intradermal dendritic cell vaccine injections at biweekly intervals. Whole-study results and caveats: Estimated pretreatment TIL content predicted outcome after dendritic cell vaccination.

The primer mix had 60 V beta and 13 J beta primers. Here immunoSEQ multiplex PCR was the method, and the copy in TCRdb shows in-frame clones only, minus some. The table records 75,000 to 85,000 clones, about nine tenths of them present only once. Time point of the sample: after dendritic cell vaccination, including at tumor progression/relapse. The sample in question was blood, obtained after dendritic cell vaccination. The TCR originated in a human donor with glioblastoma. The chain uses TRBV15 and TRBJ1-2, with 8 bases that match TRBD1. The CDR3 region is CATSRDREYGYTF. The CDR3 nucleotides are TGTGCCACCAGCAGGGACAGGGAATATGGCTACACCTTC. Full variable domain (outside the CDR3, taken from reference TRBV15 and TRBJ1-2): DAMVIQNPRYQVTQFGKPVTLSCSQTLNHNVMYWYQQKSSQAPKLLFHYYDKDFNNEADTPDNFQSRRPNTSFCFLDIRSPGLGDTAMYLCATSRDREYGYTFGSGTRLTVV.